This T cell receptor beta chain was profiled in a study of T cell changes during pregnancy in multiple sclerosis. Generated by immunoSEQ multiplex PCR, the TCRdb table keeps only in-frame clones and is missing some. The sample holds under 95,000 clones, roughly 91% seen once. The material sequenced was peripheral blood, taken after pregnancy. This clonotype was sampled from a female donor in good health, enrolled as a control in a pregnancy study.

The CDR3: CASSPVSGGELFF. As DNA, the CDR3 is TGTGCCAGCAGTCCGGTCTCTGGCGGGGAGCTGTTTTTT. This chain joins TRBV7-9 and TRBJ2-2; no clear D. V dropped 6 bases and J dropped 7 bases, with 12 bases sitting between them. The length of the CDR3 is 13 residues. Germline V CDR1 and CDR2: SEHNR, FQNEAQ (reference sequence).